The 15 T cell receptor beta chains presented below share a single source sample, sequenced in a study of somatic mutations in cytotoxic T cells in rheumatoid arthritis. Here immunoSEQ multiplex PCR was the method, and the copy in TCRdb shows in-frame clones only, minus some. The table has under 20,000 clones, 68% seen once. Sequenced sample: CD8+ T cells sorted from blood. The receptors originated from an adult with rheumatoid arthritis.

J is TRBJ2-1 and V is TRBV4-1, with 12 bases fitting TRBD2. Per germline, CDR1 MGHRA and CDR2 YSYEKL. This CDR3 is 15 amino acids long. Trimming at V came to 6 bases and at J to 4 bases, leaving 4 bases not matched to a gene. The CDR3 nucleotides read TGCGCCAGCAGTCGCCTAGCGGGGGGGTACAATGAGCAGTTCTTC. Amino acids: CASSRLAGGYNEQFF.

The genes are TRBV4-3 and TRBJ2-1; 14 bases fit TRBD2. V dropped 3 bases and J dropped 4; count of bases not matched to a gene: 14. The length of the CDR3 is 20 residues. The germline gives CDR1 LGHNA, CDR2 YSLEER. DNA of the CDR3: TGCGCCAGCAGCCAGTGGGGACTAGCGGGGGCCTCTCGAGGGTACAATGAGCAGTTCTTC. Translating gives CASSQWGLAGASRGYNEQFF.

The chain links TRBV28 to TRBJ2-7, with TRBD1 identical over 10 bases. V was pared by 6 bases and J by 4 bases, with 9 bases of the junction left unmatched. CDR3 length: 15 amino acids. Germline CDR1 is MDHEN and CDR2 is SYDVKM. As DNA, the CDR3 is TGTGCCAGCAGAACCAGGACAGGGGGACAATACGAGCAGTACTTC. Encoded protein: CASRTRTGGQYEQYF.

The chain links TRBV9 to TRBJ2-3; D might be TRBD1 or TRBD2, each matching 7 bases. Per the germline V gene, CDR1 is SGDLS and CDR2 is YYNGEE. V lost 2 bases and J lost 4, with 17 bases in between. The CDR3 is 16 residues long. The CDR3 bases are TGTGCCAGCAGCGTCCAGGGGCAGGGGGGGGCAGATACGCAGTATTTT. It is translated as CASSVQGQGGADTQYF.

The chain recombines TRBV5-1 with TRBJ2-7, with TRBD2 matching 10 bases. V dropped 3 bases and J dropped 3; count of bases not matched to a gene: 3. Germline lookup yields CDR1 SGHRS and CDR2 YFSETQ. This CDR3 is 14 amino acids long. The CDR3 region is CASSYASGSYEQYF. The CDR3 bases are TGCGCCAGCAGCTACGCTAGCGGGAGCTACGAGCAGTACTTC.

This chain joins TRBV2 and TRBJ2-1; D gene ambiguous. CDR3 size: 11 residues. Germline CDR1 SNHLY, CDR2 FYNNEI. The V gene lost 3 bases and the J gene lost 8 bases, with 5 bases spanning the gap. CDR3 region: CASSDFDEQFF. CDR3 sequence (DNA): TGTGCCAGCAGTGATTTCGATGAGCAGTTCTTC.

This clone was observed a single time. The J gene is TRBJ1-2, the V gene TRBV2, with D possibly TRBD1 on 6 matching bases. Trimming pared 3 bases from V and 2 bases from J, leaving 10 bases between. There are 14 residues in the CDR3. The germline V gene has CDR1 SNHLY and CDR2 FYNNEI. The CDR3 DNA reads as TGTGCCAGCAGTGAGGGGACACTGAACTATGGCTACACCTTC. Its protein is CASSEGTLNYGYTF.

The CDR3 nucleotides read TGCGCCAGCAGTCAATCGGACAGGGCTAATTCACCCCTCCACTTT. Translated, it gives CASSQSDRANSPLHF. This chain joins TRBV23-1 and TRBJ1-6, with 8 bases that match TRBD1. TRBV23-1 is sorted into the ORF group, with uncertain function. Losses at the gene ends were 0 bases for V and 6 bases for J; bases not matched to a gene: 1. CDR3 size: 15 residues.

This clone was counted once. The V gene is TRBV5-4, the J gene TRBJ2-1, with 10 bases matching TRBD2. Trimming cost V 3 bases and J 14 bases; bases outside gene matches: 5. CDR3 length: 12 amino acids. Per the germline V gene, CDR1 is SGHNT and CDR2 is YYREEE (reference sequence). In nucleotides, the CDR3 is TGTGCCAGCAGCTCCGTGGGGACTAGCGAGTTCTTC. Translated: CASSSVGTSEFF.

The chain has TRBV5-8 and TRBJ1-2, with 10 nucleotides matching TRBD1. CDR1 and CDR2 (germline): SGHTS, YDEGEE. Trimming took 4 bases from V and 5 from J; bases not matched to a gene: 11. This CDR3 comprises 16 residues. The CDR3 here is CASSGSGTGVLYGYTF. Here the CDR3 DNA reads TGTGCCAGCAGCGGCAGCGGGACAGGGGTCTTGTATGGCTACACCTTC.

The DNA of the CDR3 is TGTGCCAGCAGCTTAGTTTGGACAGGGGCTAATGAAAAACTGTTTTTT. Translating it yields CASSLVWTGANEKLFF. This chain links TRBV7-8 with TRBJ1-4; 9 nucleotides match TRBD1. The germline V gene has CDR1 SGHVS and CDR2 FQNEAQ. Trimming removed 1 base from V and 3 bases from J; junction bases left unmatched: 3. CDR3 size: 16 residues.

The J gene is TRBJ2-3, the V gene TRBV19, with 7 positions matching TRBD1. Unmatched junction bases numbered 9, after V lost 1 base and J lost 2 bases. There are 17 residues in the CDR3. Germline V CDR1 and CDR2: LNHDA, SQIVND (reference sequence). CDR3 protein: CASSIGDSEEFTDTQYF. In nucleotides, the CDR3 is TGTGCCAGTAGTATAGGGGACAGCGAAGAGTTCACAGATACGCAGTATTTT.

The chain links TRBV7-3 to TRBJ2-1, with D maybe TRBD1 (5 bases). V lost 0 bases and J 10 bases, leaving 10 bases between the germline ends. The CDR3 runs 13 residues. CDR1 is SGHTA and CDR2 is FQGTGA in the germline V gene. The CDR3 here is CASSLTVKGEQFF. The CDR3 DNA is TGTGCCAGCAGCTTAACGGTAAAGGGGGAGCAGTTCTTC.

V and J are TRBV6-1 and TRBJ1-6, with D possibly TRBD1 on 6 matching bases. The CDR3 covers 13 residues. The germline gives CDR1 MNHNS, CDR2 SASEGT. Deletions cut 8 bases from V and 9 bases from J, with 14 bases between. The CDR3 sequence: CASVTGGPSPLHF. In DNA, the CDR3 is TGTGCCAGCGTGACAGGAGGTCCTTCACCCCTCCACTTT.

This sequence joins TRBV19 and TRBJ1-1, with 11 bases fitting TRBD1. The CDR3 is 14 residues long. V shed 3 bases and J 6 bases; nucleotides not matched to a gene: 3. The germline V gene has CDR1 LNHDA and CDR2 SQIVND (reference sequence). As DNA, the CDR3 is TGTGCCAGTAGTATTGGGACAGGGGGAGCTGAAGCTTTCTTT. Translating it yields CASSIGTGGAEAFF.